This TCR beta chain emerged from a study of identical twins. A universal primer binding site was introduced by template switching. The final cDNA contained unique molecular identifiers. TCRdb re-analysed the 5' RACE reads in MiXCR, keeping a single row per CDR3 protein. Of around 510,000 distinct CDR3 sequences in the sample, 13% to 15% were seen once. Overall study findings and caveats: Memory repertoires lacked the insertion deficit that abundant cord blood beta clonotypes showed. Alpha sequences that were out-of-frame and twin-shared showed an excess of low generation probability.

This clonotype was recorded many times. Its target is not known. Germline CDR1 is SGHTA and CDR2 is FQGNSA. Trimming removed 1 base at V and 6 bases at J, with 10 bases between. The CDR3 length is 14 residues. These data also featured in a second study, about yellow fever vaccine responses in identical twins.

Input material: CD4+ T cells sorted from blood. The chain has TRBV7-2 and TRBJ2-1; D ambiguous. The receptor comes from a woman aged 18-35 years in good health. CDR3 DNA: TGTGCCAGCAGCTTAGGTCAGACTCGCAATGAGCAGTTCTTC. Its protein product is CASSLGQTRNEQFF.